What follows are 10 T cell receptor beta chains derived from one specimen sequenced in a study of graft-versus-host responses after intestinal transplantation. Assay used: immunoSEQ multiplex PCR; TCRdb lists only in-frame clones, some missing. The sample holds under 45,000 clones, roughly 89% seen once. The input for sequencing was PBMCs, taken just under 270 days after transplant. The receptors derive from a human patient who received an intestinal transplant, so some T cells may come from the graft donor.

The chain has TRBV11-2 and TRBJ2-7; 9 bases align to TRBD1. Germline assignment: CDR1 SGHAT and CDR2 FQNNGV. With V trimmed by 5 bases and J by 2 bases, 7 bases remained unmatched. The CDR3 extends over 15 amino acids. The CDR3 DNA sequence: TGTGCCAGCAGCCAGGGACAGGGAAAAACCTACGAGCAGTACTTC. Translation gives CASSQGQGKTYEQYF.

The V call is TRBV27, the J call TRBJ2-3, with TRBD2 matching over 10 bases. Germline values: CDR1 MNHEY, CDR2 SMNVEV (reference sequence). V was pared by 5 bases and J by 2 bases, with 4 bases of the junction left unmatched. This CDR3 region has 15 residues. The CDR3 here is CASSEAGGLTDTQYF. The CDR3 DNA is TGTGCCAGCAGTGAAGCGGGGGGGCTCACAGATACGCAGTATTTT.

CDR3 loop: CASSQDRWGAQNYGYTF. The CDR3 DNA reads as TGCGCCAGCAGCCAAGATAGGTGGGGGGCGCAAAACTATGGCTACACCTTC. The chain links TRBV4-1 to TRBJ1-2; possible D gene TRBD1, 6 bases. Germline loops: CDR1 MGHRA, CDR2 YSYEKL. The CDR3 contains 17 residues. V lost 0 bases to trimming and J lost 2 bases, with 16 bases between them.

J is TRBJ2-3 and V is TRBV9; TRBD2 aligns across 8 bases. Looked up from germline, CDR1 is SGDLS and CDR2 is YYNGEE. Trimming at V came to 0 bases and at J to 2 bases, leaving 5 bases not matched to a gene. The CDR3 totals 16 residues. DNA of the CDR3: TGTGCCAGCAGCGTAGACGGGGGGGCCTACACAGATACGCAGTATTTT. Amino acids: CASSVDGGAYTDTQYF. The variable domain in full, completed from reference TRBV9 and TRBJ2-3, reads DSGVTQTPKHLITATGQRVTLRCSPRSGDLSVYWYQQSLDQGLQFLIQYYNGEERAKGNILERFSAQQFPDLHSELNLSSLELGDSALYFCASSVDGGAYTDTQYFGPGTRLTVL.

CDR3 DNA: TGTGCCAGCAGTTCCCTGGGACTAGATGCCAACTACGAGCAGTACTTC. Protein product: CASSSLGLDANYEQYF. The V call is TRBV6-6, the J call TRBJ2-7, with 8 bases aligning to TRBD2. Trimming at V came to 4 bases and at J to 3 bases, leaving 11 bases not matched to a gene. From germline, CDR1 is MNHNY and CDR2 SVGAGI (reference sequence). This CDR3 contains 16 residues.

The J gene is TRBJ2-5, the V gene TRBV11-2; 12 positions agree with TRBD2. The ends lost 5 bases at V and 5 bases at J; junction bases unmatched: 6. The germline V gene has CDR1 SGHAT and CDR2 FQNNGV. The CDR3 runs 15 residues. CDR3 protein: CASSITSGGPETQYF. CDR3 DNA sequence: TGTGCCAGCAGCATAACTAGCGGGGGGCCGGAGACCCAGTACTTC. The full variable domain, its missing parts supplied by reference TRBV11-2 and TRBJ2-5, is EAGVAQSPRYKIIEKRQSVAFWCNPISGHATLYWYQQILGQGPKLLIQFQNNGVVDDSQLPKDRFSAERLKGVDSTLKIQPAKLEDSAVYLCASSITSGGPETQYFGPGTRLLVL.

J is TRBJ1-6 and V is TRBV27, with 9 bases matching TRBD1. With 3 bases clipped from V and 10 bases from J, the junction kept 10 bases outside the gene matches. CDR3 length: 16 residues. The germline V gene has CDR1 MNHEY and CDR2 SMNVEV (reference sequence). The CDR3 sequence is CASSLERTGVGSPLHF. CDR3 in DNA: TGTGCCAGCAGTTTGGAACGGACAGGGGTTGGGTCACCCCTCCACTTT.

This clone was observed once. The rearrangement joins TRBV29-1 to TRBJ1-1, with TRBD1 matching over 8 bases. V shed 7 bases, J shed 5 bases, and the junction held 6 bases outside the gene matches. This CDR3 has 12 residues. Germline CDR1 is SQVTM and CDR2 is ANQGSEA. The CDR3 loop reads CSATRTGTEAFF. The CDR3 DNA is TGCAGCGCCACGAGGACAGGGACTGAAGCTTTCTTT.

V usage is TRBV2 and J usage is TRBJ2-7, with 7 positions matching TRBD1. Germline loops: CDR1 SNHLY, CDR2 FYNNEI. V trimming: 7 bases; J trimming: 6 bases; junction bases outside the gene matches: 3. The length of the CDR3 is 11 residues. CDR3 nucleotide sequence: TGTGCCAGCAACAGGGGCCCCGAGCAGTACTTC. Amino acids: CASNRGPEQYF.

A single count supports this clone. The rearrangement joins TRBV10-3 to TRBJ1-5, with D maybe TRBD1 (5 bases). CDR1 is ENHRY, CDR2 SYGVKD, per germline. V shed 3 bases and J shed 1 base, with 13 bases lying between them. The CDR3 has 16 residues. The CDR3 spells CAISDSKAGSNQPQHF. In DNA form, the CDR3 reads TGTGCCATCAGTGACTCGAAGGCAGGGAGCAATCAGCCCCAGCATTTT.